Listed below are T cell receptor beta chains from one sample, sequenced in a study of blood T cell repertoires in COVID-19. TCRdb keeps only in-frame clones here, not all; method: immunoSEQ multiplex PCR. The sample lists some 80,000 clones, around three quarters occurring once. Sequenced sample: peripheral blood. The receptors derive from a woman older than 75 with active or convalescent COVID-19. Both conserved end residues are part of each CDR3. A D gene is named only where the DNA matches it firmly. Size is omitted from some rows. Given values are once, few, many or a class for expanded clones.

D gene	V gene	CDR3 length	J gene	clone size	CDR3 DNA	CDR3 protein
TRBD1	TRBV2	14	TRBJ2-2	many	TGTGCCAGCATTCAGGACAGGGGAACCGGGGAGCTGTTTTTT	CASIQDRGTGELFF
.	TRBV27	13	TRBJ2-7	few	TGTGCCAGCAGTGGCCAGGGGCCCTACGAGCAGTACTTC	CASSGQGPYEQYF
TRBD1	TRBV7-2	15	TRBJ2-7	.	TGTGCCAGCAGCTTAATGTTAGGGACAGCCTACGAGCAGTACTTC	CASSLMLGTAYEQYF
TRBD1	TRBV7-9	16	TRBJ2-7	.	TGTGCCAGCAGCTTATTTGGGGGACAGGACTCCTACGAGCAGTACTTC	CASSLFGGQDSYEQYF
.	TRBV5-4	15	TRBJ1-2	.	TGTGCCAGCAGCTCGACAGGATCTCGCCCCTATGGCTACACCTTC	CASSSTGSRPYGYTF
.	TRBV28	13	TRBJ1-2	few	TGTGCCAGCAGTTTGAAACCCGCTGGCGGCTACACCTTC	CASSLKPAGGYTF
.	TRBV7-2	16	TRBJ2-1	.	TGTGCCAGCCGTTTTCCGGCGGGGAGCTCCTACAATGAGCAGTTCTTC	CASRFPAGSSYNEQFF
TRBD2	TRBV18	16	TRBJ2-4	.	TGTGCCAGCTCACCACCGGGGGGGTCGGTCAAAAACATTCAGTACTTC	CASSPPGGSVKNIQYF
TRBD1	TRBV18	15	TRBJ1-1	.	TGTGCCAGCTCGACAGGGGGGCAGAGGAACACTGAAGCTTTCTTT	CASSTGGQRNTEAFF
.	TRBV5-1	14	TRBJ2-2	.	TGCGCCAGCAGCTGGACAGTTAGCACCGGGGAGCTGTTTTTT	CASSWTVSTGELFF
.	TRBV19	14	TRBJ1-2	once	TGTGCCAGTAGTATCGACAGGCTCTTCTATGGCTACACCTTC	CASSIDRLFYGYTF
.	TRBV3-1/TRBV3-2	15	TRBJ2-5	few	TGTGCCAGCAGCCCCCGGCGGGGGCAGAGAGAGACCCAGTACTTC	CASSPRRGQRETQYF
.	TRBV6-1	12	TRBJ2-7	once	TGTGCCAGCAGTGAATTGCGGCGAGAGCAGTACTTC	CASSELRREQYF
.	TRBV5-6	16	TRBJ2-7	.	TGTGCCAGCAGCTTGGACCCAACAGGGTTAGGCTACGAGCAGTACTTC	CASSLDPTGLGYEQYF
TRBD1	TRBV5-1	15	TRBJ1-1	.	TGCGCCAGCAGCCGCGCGGGACAGATCGCTACTGAAGCTTTCTTT	CASSRAGQIATEAFF
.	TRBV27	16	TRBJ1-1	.	TGTGCCAGCAGTTATCTATCGACAGGCATGAACACTGAAGCTTTCTTT	CASSYLSTGMNTEAFF
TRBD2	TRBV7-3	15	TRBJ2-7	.	TGTGCCAGCAGCTTCAGGGCTAGCGGACCCTACGAGCAGTACTTC	CASSFRASGPYEQYF
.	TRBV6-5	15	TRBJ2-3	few	TGTGCCAGCAGTTACAAGGGGTCGGCGGCAGATACGCAGTATTTT	CASSYKGSAADTQYF
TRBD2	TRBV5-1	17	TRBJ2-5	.	TGCGCCAGCAGCCCGGGACTAGTGTCCCGTTACCAAGAGACCCAGTACTTC	CASSPGLVSRYQETQYF
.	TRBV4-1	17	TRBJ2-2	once	TGCGCCAGCAGCCAAGATCGGTCAGGGGCGAACACCGGGGAGCTGTTTTTT	CASSQDRSGANTGELFF
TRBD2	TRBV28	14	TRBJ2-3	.	TGTGCCAGCACTTTAGCGGGGAGCACAGATACGCAGTATTTT	CASTLAGSTDTQYF
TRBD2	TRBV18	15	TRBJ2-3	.	TGTGCCAGCTCACCTAAGCGGGGGGGCACAGATACGCAGTATTTT	CASSPKRGGTDTQYF
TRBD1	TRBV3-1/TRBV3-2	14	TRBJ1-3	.	TGTGCCAGCAGTCAAGACAGGGCTGGAAACACCATATATTTT	CASSQDRAGNTIYF
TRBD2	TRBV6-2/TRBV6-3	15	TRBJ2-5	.	TGTGCCAGCAGTTCTATAGCGGGGGTGGAAGAGACCCAGTACTTC	CASSSIAGVEETQYF
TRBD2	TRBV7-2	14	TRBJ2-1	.	TGTGCCAGCAGCGCGGGGGGGCCTTACAATGAGCAGTTCTTC	CASSAGGPYNEQFF
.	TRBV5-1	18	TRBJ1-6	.	TGCGCCAGCAGCTTGGACGGTCAAAGAAGCTCCTATAATTCACCCCTCCACTTT	CASSLDGQRSSYNSPLHF
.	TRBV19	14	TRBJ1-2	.	TGTGCCAGTAGTATGGGGGACTCGGGCTATGGCTACACCTTC	CASSMGDSGYGYTF
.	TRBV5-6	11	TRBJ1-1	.	TGTGCCAGCAGCTTTCAAACTGAAGCTTTCTTT	CASSFQTEAFF
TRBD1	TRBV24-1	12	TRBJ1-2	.	TGTGCCACCTCCGACAGGGTCTATGGCTACACCTTC	CATSDRVYGYTF
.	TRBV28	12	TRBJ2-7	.	TGTGCCAGCAGTTCGACAGTTTACGAGCAGTACTTC	CASSSTVYEQYF
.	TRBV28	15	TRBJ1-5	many	TGTGCCACCTCTGACGGGGGGGGACCAAATCAGCCCCAGCATTTT	CATSDGGGPNQPQHF
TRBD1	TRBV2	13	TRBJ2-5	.	TGTGCCAGCACCAGGGACAGGGTAGAGACCCAGTACTTC	CASTRDRVETQYF